This T cell receptor beta chain stems from a study of blood T cell repertoires in COVID-19. Study overall: Material from acute and convalescent COVID-19 was sourced from the United States, Italy and Spain. PBMCs, B-cell-depleted T cells, or T cells were the source of the cDNA or gDNA that made up the material.

The length of the CDR3 is 16 residues. The ends lost 2 bases at V and 0 bases at J; junction bases unmatched: 4. Germline lookup yields CDR1 MNHEY and CDR2 SVGEGT. Original data processing: Amplification of reference gene primers was used by the study to estimate nucleated cell counts. Method: immunoSEQ multiplex PCR; TCRdb's copy keeps in-frame clones and lacks some. D and trimming were read from the DNA, whereas the V and J calls and clone size are those reported in that table. The sample consists of fewer than 100,000 clones, 87% of them appearing once. The chain recombines TRBV6-2 or TRBV6-3 with TRBJ2-3; 8 bases match TRBD2. This sequence originates from a human donor with acute or convalescent COVID-19. The donor label of this sample is uncertain. Sequencing used peripheral blood. The CDR3 DNA sequence: TGTGCCAGCAGTTACGGTAGCGGGGCTAGCACAGATACGCAGTATTTT. Amino acids: CASSYGSGASTDTQYF.